This TCR beta chain came from a study of T cells after yellow fever vaccination. MiXCR, applied by TCRdb to the 5' RACE reads, yields one record per CDR3 protein. Among around 180,000 distinct CDR3 sequences, approximately 6.2% were seen once, and the ten largest hold 2.5% to 3.5%. Deletions cut 2 bases from V and 8 bases from J, with 7 bases between. The CDR3 is 13 residues long. The germline gives CDR1 MNHEY, CDR2 SVGAGI. In its sample, this clonotype was seen many times. Sequenced material: CD4+ T cells sorted from PBMCs, taken on the day of the first yellow fever vaccination. The chain combines TRBV6-5 with TRBJ1-6; D is undetermined. The source is a man aged 18 to 30 who received the YFV17D yellow fever vaccine. The CDR3 DNA sequence: TGTGCCAGCAGTTACGAAGGGTATTCACCCCTCCACTTT. Protein product: CASSYEGYSPLHF.